This T cell receptor beta chain is from a study of response to subunit inactivated influenza vaccine. V was shortened by 2 bases and J by 5 bases, with 15 bases between the two germline ends. The CDR3 runs to 15 residues. Findings of the study overall: The authors put forward the suggestion that each seasonal influenza vaccination may bring in only a limited number of new T cells.

TCRdb used MiXCR to reprocess the RT-PCR reads, holding one entry per CDR3 protein. The sample lists 550,000 to 600,000 distinct CDR3 sequences, 12% occurring once. This clonotype was seen more than once but under ten times. Its antigen is unknown. The genes are TRBV12-3 or TRBV12-4 and TRBJ2-5, with unresolved D. The source is a man between 50 and 59 years old who received an inactivated influenza vaccine. Sequencing used PBMCs from blood, obtained on the day of vaccination. The CDR3 region has the DNA TGTGCCAGCAGTTTATCGCAGGTCGACCCGGAGACCCAGTACTTC. This gives the protein CASSLSQVDPETQYF.